The 31 T cell receptor beta chains in this list originate from one sample, sequenced in a study of long-term antiretroviral therapy in people with HIV (dated by TCRdb to between 2021 and 2022). The immunoSEQ hsTCRB v3.0 assay was used at survey level resolution to sequence the TRB variable region. TCRdb obtained this table from immuneACCESS and retained in-frame rearrangements with V and J assigned. These tables miss some clones; where compared with another copy, unresolved V genes account for less than half of the shortfall, and the remainder is unexplained. Present in this sample are 34,000 or so clones, roughly 85% of which were seen just once. Together, the top ten hold around 4.4% of the sample. Sequences were derived from unsorted PBMCs, sampled about 3.3 years after starting antiretroviral therapy. Source of these receptors: a man younger than 30 with HIV.

This clone was found once. This chain uses TRBV5-1 with TRBJ2-5; TRBD2 might be the D (7 bases). The CDR3 runs 16 residues. Per germline, CDR1 SGHRS and CDR2 YFSETQ. Trimming removed 4 bases from V and 3 bases from J, with 19 bases in between. The CDR3 region is CASSPGASGGEETQYF. The CDR3 DNA is TGCGCCAGCAGCCCGGGGGCTAGCGGTGGGGAAGAGACCCAGTACTTC.

This clone was seen a single time. This chain joins TRBV19 and TRBJ2-3; 7 bases line up with TRBD1. V lost 6 bases and J lost 8; bases outside the gene matches: 17. Germline CDR1 reads LNHDA; CDR2 reads SQIVND (reference sequence). The CDR3 is 16 residues long. The CDR3 coding sequence is TGTGCCAGTAGGACAGGGCGATGTGATCTCAGCGGTACGCAGTATTTT. This gives the protein CASRTGRCDLSGTQYF.

The V call is TRBV29-1, the J call TRBJ2-7; tentatively, D is TRBD2 (7 bases). This CDR3 region has 12 residues. V dropped 7 bases and J dropped 5 bases, with 15 bases sitting between them. The germline CDR1 and CDR2 sequences are SQVTM and ANQGSEA. The CDR3 reads CSAGRGAHEQYF. CDR3 coding DNA: TGCAGCGCGGGGAGGGGGGCCCACGAGCAGTACTTC.

J is TRBJ2-7 and V is TRBV6-5; no firm D call. Germline lookup yields CDR1 MNHEY and CDR2 SVGAGI. Deletions cut 10 bases from V and 0 bases from J, with 13 bases between. CDR3 length equals 13 residues. The CDR3 DNA is TGTGCCACCAAAGAGACAAGCTCCTACGAGCAGTACTTC. It encodes CATKETSSYEQYF.

The chain combines TRBV14 with TRBJ1-2; no definite D call. Per germline, CDR1 SGHDN and CDR2 FVKESK. The V end was cut by 1 base, the J end by 6 bases, with 9 bases between. The CDR3 consists of 13 residues. CDR3 region: CASSQAVKDGYTF. As DNA, the CDR3 is TGTGCCAGCAGCCAAGCTGTGAAAGATGGCTACACCTTC.

The chain is built from TRBV19 and TRBJ2-2; 7 bases agree with TRBD1. This CDR3 region has 15 residues. Trimming took 3 bases from V and 3 from J; bases not matched to a gene: 4. CDR1 and CDR2 from the germline V gene are LNHDA and SQIVND (reference sequence). CDR3 DNA: TGTGCCAGTAGTATGAGGGGACAGTACACCGGGGAGCTGTTTTTT. Its protein product is CASSMRGQYTGELFF.

CDR3 residues: CASSYSGTPGGAFF. Here the CDR3 DNA reads TGTGCCAGCAGTTACTCGGGAACTCCAGGCGGAGCTTTCTTT. The chain has TRBV6-5 and TRBJ1-1; no firm D call. Trimming removed 0 bases from V and 10 bases from J, with 15 bases in between. Germline V gene lookup returns CDR1 MNHEY and CDR2 SVGAGI. CDR3 length: 14 residues.

This clone was observed once. This rearrangement joins TRBV7-9 to TRBJ2-7; 8 bases fit TRBD2. This CDR3 contains 15 residues. Looked up from germline, CDR1 is SEHNR and CDR2 is FQNEAQ (reference sequence). V gave up 2 bases and J gave up 4 bases; unmatched junction bases: 7. The CDR3 sequence is CASSLYPGGSYEQYF. The DNA for the CDR3 is TGTGCCAGCAGCTTATACCCGGGGGGGTCTTACGAGCAGTACTTC.

V usage is TRBV28 and J usage is TRBJ1-5; 7 bases match TRBD1. Looked up from germline, CDR1 is MDHEN and CDR2 is SYDVKM. This CDR3 is built from 16 residues. Losses at the gene ends were 2 bases for V and 2 bases for J; bases not matched to a gene: 6. The CDR3 DNA reads as TGTGCCAGCAGTTTAAGCCAGGGGGTCCGCAATCAGCCCCAGCATTTT. Its protein is CASSLSQGVRNQPQHF. Based on the CDR3 plus reference TRBV28 and TRBJ1-5, the full variable domain is DVKVTQSSRYLVKRTGEKVFLECVQDMDHENMFWYRQDPGLGLRLIYFSYDVKMKEKGDIPEGYSVSREKKERFSLILESASTNQTSMYLCASSLSQGVRNQPQHFGDGTRLSIL.

The rearrangement uses TRBV9 and TRBJ2-6; unclear D gene. CDR1 is SGDLS and CDR2 is YYNGEE in the germline V gene. The CDR3 has 18 residues. V was shortened by 1 base and J by 0 bases, with 14 bases between the two germline ends. The CDR3 bases are TGTGCCAGCAGCGTAACAACCCCGACACTCTCTGGGGCCAACGTCCTGACTTTC. Protein product: CASSVTTPTLSGANVLTF. Full variable domain (outside the CDR3, taken from reference TRBV9 and TRBJ2-6): DSGVTQTPKHLITATGQRVTLRCSPRSGDLSVYWYQQSLDQGLQFLIQYYNGEERAKGNILERFSAQQFPDLHSELNLSSLELGDSALYFCASSVTTPTLSGANVLTFGAGSRLTVL.

This rearrangement joins TRBV28 to TRBJ2-1; the D gene is possibly TRBD2 (7 bases). CDR3 length: 16 residues. Trimming left V 4 bases short and J 5 bases short, with 18 bases between. CDR1 and CDR2 (germline): MDHEN, SYDVKM. CDR3 sequence reads: CASSSGWGGRDNEQFF. CDR3 coding DNA: TGTGCCAGCAGTTCCGGATGGGGGGGCCGGGACAATGAGCAGTTCTTC.

This clone has a handful of counts. The chain has TRBV4-1 and TRBJ1-5; unclear D gene. The CDR3 is 15 residues long. The germline V and J ends were trimmed by 5 bases and 0 bases, with 11 bases remaining between them. The germline gives CDR1 MGHRA, CDR2 YSYEKL. For the CDR3, the DNA is TGCGCCAGCAGCAGGGTAGCTAATAGCAATCAGCCCCAGCATTTT. Encoded protein: CASSRVANSNQPQHF.

This chain uses TRBV4-3 with TRBJ2-1, with 13 bases that match TRBD2. The CDR3 covers 17 residues. V dropped 1 base and J dropped 8; count of bases not matched to a gene: 8. CDR1 and CDR2 from the germline V gene are LGHNA and YSLEER. The CDR3 coding sequence is TGCGCCAGCAGCCAAGGCTGGACTAGCGGGAGTGTAGATGAGCAGTTCTTC. Amino acids: CASSQGWTSGSVDEQFF.

The CDR3 protein is CASSLDGTGNYEQYF. The DNA of the CDR3 is TGTGCCAGCAGCTTAGACGGGACTGGAAACTACGAGCAGTACTTC. This chain links TRBV7-9 with TRBJ2-7, with D maybe TRBD2 (6 bases). Germline lookup yields CDR1 SEHNR and CDR2 FQNEAQ (reference sequence). V shed 1 base and J shed 3 bases, with 13 bases lying between them. This CDR3 is built from 15 residues.

This rearrangement joins TRBV27 to TRBJ2-2; D is ambiguous. Trimming removed 0 bases from V and 3 bases from J, with 2 bases in between. The CDR3 totals 13 residues. Germline-derived CDR1 and CDR2 are MNHEY and SMNVEV (reference sequence). This CDR3 reads CASSLSYTGELFF. Written as DNA, the CDR3 is TGTGCCAGCAGTTTATCTTACACCGGGGAGCTGTTTTTT.

This chain uses TRBV7-9 with TRBJ2-1; D call uncertain. V was trimmed by 3 bases and J by 6 bases, leaving 6 bases between them. This CDR3 spans 12 amino acids. CDR1 SEHNR and CDR2 FQNEAQ come from the germline V gene (reference sequence). CDR3 region: CASSFRVNEQFF. The CDR3 region has the DNA TGTGCCAGCAGCTTTCGGGTCAATGAGCAGTTCTTC.

The chain links TRBV6-1 to TRBJ2-7; D is unclear. Trimming took off 2 bases at V and 2 bases at J, with 1 base between the two ends. CDR3 length: 11 residues. In germline, CDR1 is MNHNS, CDR2 SASEGT. CDR3 in amino acids: CASSETYEQYF. The CDR3 DNA follows: TGTGCCAGCAGTGAAACCTACGAGCAGTACTTC.

J is TRBJ2-7 and V is TRBV15; maybe TRBD1 (6 bases). In germline, CDR1 is LNHNV, CDR2 YYDKDF (reference sequence). V lost 1 base and J 7 bases, leaving 14 bases between the germline ends. There are 14 residues in the CDR3. As DNA, the CDR3 is TGTGCCACCAGCAGAGGGACCCAGGGGAGAGAGCAGTACTTC. Amino acids: CATSRGTQGREQYF. The full variable domain, completed using reference TRBV15 and TRBJ2-7, is DAMVIQNPRYQVTQFGKPVTLSCSQTLNHNVMYWYQQKSSQAPKLLFHYYDKDFNNEADTPDNFQSRRPNTSFCFLDIRSPGLGDTAMYLCATSRGTQGREQYFGPGTRLTVT.

This sequence joins TRBV19 and TRBJ2-7, with 8 bases aligning to TRBD1. The CDR3 sequence is 15 residues long. CDR1 and CDR2 (germline): LNHDA, SQIVND (reference sequence). V was clipped by 4 bases and J by 1 base; unmatched bases: 6. The CDR3 DNA reads as TGTGCCAGTAGTACAGGGGGCCAGGGATCCTACGAGCAGTACTTC. Its protein product is CASSTGGQGSYEQYF.

This chain joins TRBV5-5 and TRBJ1-4; D remains unclear. This CDR3 comprises 17 residues. V lost 6 bases and J lost 10, with 28 bases in between. CDR1 is SGHKS and CDR2 is YYEKEE in the germline V gene (reference sequence). CDR3: CASTTPSSRFEGGKLFF. Written as DNA, the CDR3 is TGTGCCAGCACCACCCCCTCATCCAGATTTGAAGGCGGAAAACTGTTTTTT.

This chain uses TRBV7-9 with TRBJ1-1; D gene ambiguous. Trimming took 3 bases from V and 1 from J, leaving 9 bases between them. This CDR3 contains 14 residues. CDR1 SEHNR and CDR2 FQNEAQ come from the germline V gene (reference sequence). The chain's CDR3 is CASSFAGGNTEAFF. DNA for the CDR3: TGTGCCAGCAGCTTCGCCGGAGGGAACACTGAAGCTTTCTTT.

V gene TRBV6-5 combines with J gene TRBJ2-7; D is unresolved. V lost 7 bases and J lost 0, with 10 bases in between. Germline V gene lookup returns CDR1 MNHEY and CDR2 SVGAGI. CDR3 size: 13 residues. CDR3 residues: CASTDTLSYEQYF. Here the CDR3 DNA reads TGTGCCAGCACCGACACCCTCTCCTACGAGCAGTACTTC.

The chain is built from TRBV5-4 and TRBJ2-1, with 8 bases aligning to TRBD1. Looked up from germline, CDR1 is SGHNT and CDR2 is YYREEE (reference sequence). Trimming at V came to 3 bases and at J to 0 bases, leaving 2 bases not matched to a gene. The CDR3 is 15 amino acids. The CDR3 DNA is TGTGCCAGCAGCTCCGGACAGGGCTCCTACAATGAGCAGTTCTTC. The encoded protein is CASSSGQGSYNEQFF.

The chain is built from TRBV7-9 and TRBJ2-7, with a tentative D call TRBD2 (6 bases). The CDR3 length is 17 residues. Germline lookup yields CDR1 SEHNR and CDR2 FQNEAQ (reference sequence). V was clipped by 5 bases and J by 5 bases, with 25 bases between them. The CDR3 region has the DNA TGTGCCAGCAGCGGTTCTCACCGGGCTAGCGTAGGGGACGAGCAGTACTTC. Its translation: CASSGSHRASVGDEQYF.

With respect to this clone: Other DNA variants within this sample encode the same CDR3. The chain recombines TRBV5-1 with TRBJ1-4; possibly TRBD1 for D (5 bases). Trimming shortened V by 0 bases and J by 5 bases, and 5 bases separated the two germline ends. The CDR3 has 13 amino acids. CDR1 is SGHRS, CDR2 YFSETQ, per germline. The CDR3 spells CASSLAGNEKLFF. CDR3 nucleotide sequence: TGCGCCAGCAGCTTGGCAGGGAATGAAAAACTGTTTTTT.

CDR3 protein: CASSQDWASGGNNEQFF. Written as DNA, the CDR3 is TGCGCCAGCAGCCAAGACTGGGCAAGCGGGGGAAACAATGAGCAGTTCTTC. The chain employs TRBV4-1 and TRBJ2-1, with 8 nucleotides matching TRBD2. The germline V gene has CDR1 MGHRA and CDR2 YSYEKL. V lost 0 bases, J lost 5 bases, and 9 bases stayed unmatched. This CDR3 has 17 residues.

The chain uses TRBV7-9 and TRBJ1-1; D ambiguous. Per germline, CDR1 SEHNR and CDR2 FQNEAQ (reference sequence). With 1 base removed from V and 7 bases from J, the gap between germline ends came to 4 bases. This CDR3 spans 11 amino acids. CDR3 residues: CASSLDLEAFF. Here the CDR3 DNA reads TGTGCCAGCAGCTTAGATCTTGAAGCTTTCTTT.

The chain recombines TRBV7-8 with TRBJ2-5; D perhaps matches TRBD2 (6 bases). CDR1 SGHVS and CDR2 FQNEAQ come from the germline V gene. The ends were cut back, 3 bases at V and 5 bases at J, with 13 bases in the middle. The CDR3 runs to 14 residues. DNA for the CDR3: TGTGCCAGCAGCTTCCGACTAGTCAGGGAGACCCAGTACTTC. It encodes CASSFRLVRETQYF.

This clone came up once. The chain has TRBV4-3 and TRBJ2-6; possible D gene TRBD1, 5 bases. The V gene lost 2 bases and the J gene lost 4 bases, with 9 bases spanning the gap. The germline gives CDR1 LGHNA, CDR2 YSLEER. There are 15 residues in the CDR3. The CDR3 is CASSQQGSGANVLTF. Written as DNA, the CDR3 is TGCGCCAGCAGCCAACAGGGCAGCGGGGCCAACGTCCTGACTTTC.

This sequence joins TRBV5-1 and TRBJ2-7; TRBD1 agrees at 10 bases. V lost 3 bases to trimming and J lost 6 bases; unmatched junction nucleotides: 0. CDR1 is SGHRS, CDR2 YFSETQ, per germline. The length of the CDR3 is 12 residues. The CDR3 here is CASSWTGGEQYF. The CDR3, as DNA: TGCGCCAGCAGCTGGACAGGGGGCGAGCAGTACTTC.

The J gene is TRBJ2-7, the V gene TRBV5-4; D unclear. The V end was cut by 5 bases, the J end by 2 bases, with 17 bases between. This CDR3 region has 15 residues. Germline-derived CDR1 and CDR2 are SGHNT and YYREEE (reference sequence). The CDR3 sequence: CASSTQKTSAYEQYF. CDR3 in DNA: TGTGCCAGCAGTACCCAGAAGACCTCCGCCTACGAGCAGTACTTC.